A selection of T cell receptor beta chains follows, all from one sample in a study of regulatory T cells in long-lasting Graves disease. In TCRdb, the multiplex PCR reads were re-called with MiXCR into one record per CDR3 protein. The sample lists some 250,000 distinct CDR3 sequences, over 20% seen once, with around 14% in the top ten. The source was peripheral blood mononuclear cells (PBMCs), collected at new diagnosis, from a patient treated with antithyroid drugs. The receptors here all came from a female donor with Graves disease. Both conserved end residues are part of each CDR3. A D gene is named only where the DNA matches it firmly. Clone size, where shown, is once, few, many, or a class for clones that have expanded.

CASSQEKGGNTEAFF	TGCGCCAGCAGCCAAGAAAAAGGTGGGAACACTGAAGCTTTCTTT	TRBJ1-1	-	TRBV4-3	many
CASMIRQQTEAFF	TGCGCCAGCATGATCCGACAGCAGACTGAAGCTTTCTTT	TRBJ1-1	-	TRBV6-1	many
CASSLTSGGAGHEQYF	TGTGCCAGCAGCCTAACTAGCGGGGGGGCCGGCCACGAGCAGTACTTC	TRBJ2-7	TRBD2	TRBV7-2	many
CASSPRVLQETQYF	TGTGCCAGCTCACCGAGGGTCCTACAAGAGACCCAGTACTTC	TRBJ2-5	-	TRBV18	many
CASRRPGGEETQYF	TGTGCCAGCAGACGGCCGGGGGGGGAAGAGACCCAGTACTTC	TRBJ2-5	TRBD2	TRBV6-2/TRBV6-3	once
CASTRRPNTGELFF	TGTGCCAGCACCCGGCGGCCTAACACCGGGGAGCTGTTTTTT	TRBJ2-2	-	TRBV11-1	many
CASSVDPTNYGYTF	TGTGCCAGCAGCGTAGACCCCACCAACTATGGCTACACCTTC	TRBJ1-2	-	TRBV9	-
CASSPGTASYEQYF	TGCGCCAGCAGCCCAGGGACAGCGTCCTACGAGCAGTACTTC	TRBJ2-7	TRBD1	TRBV4-1	many
CAISERQGTYEQYF	TGTGCCATCAGTGAGCGACAGGGAACCTACGAGCAGTACTTC	TRBJ2-7	TRBD1	TRBV10-3	-
CSASGRADEQFF	TGCAGTGCTAGCGGTCGCGCGGATGAGCAGTTCTTC	TRBJ2-1	-	TRBV20-1	many
CASSYRNTEAFF	TGTGCCAGCAGTTACCGTAACACTGAAGCTTTCTTT	TRBJ1-1	-	TRBV6-5	many
CASGGTGVGTEAFF	TGTGCTAGTGGGGGAACAGGGGTGGGAACTGAAGCTTTCTTT	TRBJ1-1	TRBD1	TRBV12-5	many
CASSPQLSSYNEQFF	TGTGCCAGCAGCCCCCAATTGAGCTCCTACAATGAGCAGTTCTTC	TRBJ2-1	-	TRBV7-9	many
CASSQSQNYNEQFF	TGCGCCAGCAGCCAAAGCCAGAACTACAATGAGCAGTTCTTC	TRBJ2-1	-	TRBV4-1	many
CASSPDREHTF	TGTGCCAGCAGCCCCGACAGGGAACACACCTTC	TRBJ1-2	TRBD1	TRBV7-9	many
CASNGGVGANVLTF	TGCGCCAGCAATGGTGGAGTGGGGGCCAACGTCCTGACTTTC	TRBJ2-6	-	TRBV5-1	many
CATSIRRDEQFF	TGTGCCACCAGTATAAGGAGGGATGAGCAGTTCTTC	TRBJ2-1	-	TRBV19	many
CASSGDITDTQYF	TGTGCCAGCAGCGGGGACATCACAGATACGCAGTATTTT	TRBJ2-3	-	TRBV5-4	many
CASSSATGTGTYEQYF	TGCGCCAGCAGCTCCGCCACCGGGACAGGAACCTACGAGCAGTACTTC	TRBJ2-7	TRBD1	TRBV5-1	many
CSAYGQGPYNSPLHF	TGCAGTGCTTATGGACAGGGACCCTATAATTCACCCCTCCACTTT	TRBJ1-6	TRBD1	TRBV20-1	many
CASSPDRAQETQYF	TGTGCCAGCAGCCCGGACAGGGCCCAAGAGACCCAGTACTTC	TRBJ2-5	TRBD1	TRBV9	-
CASSPPGHSTEAFF	TGTGCCAGCTCACCCCCGGGACATAGTACTGAAGCTTTCTTT	TRBJ1-1	-	TRBV18	many
CASSAPGQSYEQYF	TGTGCCAGCAGTGCTCCAGGACAGTCCTACGAGCAGTACTTC	TRBJ2-7	-	TRBV6-1	many
CASSYGAKANSPLHF	TGTGCCAGCAGTTACGGCGCGAAGGCTAATTCACCCCTCCACTTT	TRBJ1-6	-	TRBV6-5	many
CSASLRDTEAFF	TGCAGTGCTTCCCTCAGGGACACTGAAGCTTTCTTT	TRBJ1-1	-	TRBV20-1	many
CAAGTRGTEAFF	TGTGCCGCAGGGACCCGCGGGACTGAAGCTTTCTTT	TRBJ1-1	-	TRBV7-9	many
CASTLGGRETQYF	TGTGCCAGCACCCTCGGGGGACGGGAGACCCAGTACTTC	TRBJ2-5	-	TRBV12-3/TRBV12-4	many
CASSPSYGGHGYTF	TGTGCCAGCTCACCATCATACGGGGGGCATGGCTACACCTTC	TRBJ1-2	-	TRBV18	many
CASSLHAGGGQETQYF	TGTGCCAGCAGTTTACATGCGGGAGGGGGTCAAGAGACCCAGTACTTC	TRBJ2-5	TRBD2	TRBV27	few
CASSSGDQPQYF	TGCGCCAGCAGTTCGGGGGATCAGCCCCAGTATTTT	TRBJ2-3	-	TRBV4-1	-
CASSTSGTYTDTQYF	TGCGCCAGCAGCACCTCCGGGACATACACAGATACGCAGTATTTT	TRBJ2-3	-	TRBV5-1	many
CASSSDRGYGYTF	TGTGCCAGCAGCTCGGACAGGGGCTATGGCTACACCTTC	TRBJ1-2	TRBD1	TRBV7-2	many
CAWGRGTEAFF	TGTGCCTGGGGTCGGGGTACTGAAGCTTTCTTT	TRBJ1-1	-	TRBV30	many
CASSLRNRQDEQFF	TGTGCCAGCAGCTTACGCAACCGTCAGGATGAGCAGTTCTTC	TRBJ2-1	-	TRBV5-4	few
CSAQDREETQYF	TGCAGTGCCCAGGACAGGGAGGAGACCCAGTACTTC	TRBJ2-5	TRBD1	TRBV20-1	many
CSARDLSTGMEQETQYF	TGCAGTGCTAGAGATCTATCGACAGGGATGGAACAAGAGACCCAGTACTTC	TRBJ2-5	TRBD1	TRBV20-1	-
CASSLEVSGQETQYF	TGTGCCAGCAGCTTAGAGGTTTCTGGCCAAGAGACCCAGTACTTC	TRBJ2-5	-	TRBV7-9	many
CASSLGRQNNQPQHF	TGTGCCAGCAGTTTAGGTAGGCAGAACAATCAGCCCCAGCATTTT	TRBJ1-5	-	TRBV12-3/TRBV12-4	many
CASSEASGGWNIQYF	TGTGCCAGCAGTGAAGCTAGCGGGGGGTGGAACATTCAGTACTTC	TRBJ2-4	TRBD2	TRBV2	many
CSVDPSGNTDTRYF	TGCAGCGTTGACCCCTCAGGGAACACAGATACGCGGTATTTT	TRBJ2-3	-	TRBV29-1	-
CASSLMTGGMYEQYF	TGTGCCAGCAGCTTAATGACAGGGGGAATGTACGAGCAGTACTTC	TRBJ2-7	TRBD1	TRBV7-2	many
CASRYTEDTEAFF	TGTGCCAGTCGTTATACCGAGGACACTGAAGCTTTCTTT	TRBJ1-1	-	TRBV7-8	many
CASSQLADLYNEQFF	TGCGCCAGCAGCCAACTAGCGGACCTCTACAATGAGCAGTTCTTC	TRBJ2-1	TRBD2	TRBV5-1	-
CASRWGREQFF	TGTGCCAGCAGGTGGGGCCGGGAGCAGTTCTTC	TRBJ2-1	-	TRBV12-3/TRBV12-4	many
CASSWGQGRDQPQHF	TGTGCCAGCAGTTGGGGACAGGGTAGGGATCAGCCCCAGCATTTT	TRBJ1-5	TRBD1	TRBV2	many
CASSRDRNSYEQYF	TGTGCCAGCAGCCGGGACAGAAACTCCTACGAGCAGTACTTC	TRBJ2-7	TRBD1	TRBV3-1	many
CASSIMAANNEQFF	TGTGCCAGCAGTATCATGGCAGCAAACAATGAGCAGTTCTTC	TRBJ2-1	-	TRBV2	many
CASSVLAGDVNNEQFF	TGTGCCAGCAGTGTTCTAGCGGGGGACGTAAACAATGAGCAGTTCTTC	TRBJ2-1	TRBD2	TRBV6-2/TRBV6-3	many
CASSFIAVTGELFF	TGTGCCAGCAGCTTTATCGCGGTCACCGGGGAGCTGTTTTTT	TRBJ2-2	-	TRBV7-2	many
CASSLRGDTIEKLFF	TGTGCCAGCAGCCTGAGAGGGGACACCATCGAAAAACTGTTTTTT	TRBJ1-4	-	TRBV7-2	many
CASSGPGLNSGELFF	TGCGCCAGCAGCGGACCGGGTCTGAATTCCGGGGAGCTGTTTTTT	TRBJ2-2	-	TRBV5-1	many
CASSYSRTEREQFF	TGTGCCAGCAGCTACTCACGGACAGAAAGGGAGCAGTTCTTC	TRBJ2-1	-	TRBV11-2	-
CASSEAAAAQGYTF	TGTGCCAGCAGTGAAGCGGCGGCCGCTCAGGGCTACACCTTC	TRBJ1-2	-	TRBV6-1	many
CASSPRGRTQETQYF	TGTGCCAGCAGCCCACGGGGCAGGACCCAAGAGACCCAGTACTTC	TRBJ2-5	-	TRBV5-5	many
CASSLTHGGGTEAFF	TGTGCCAGCAGCTTAACCCACGGGGGTGGCACTGAAGCTTTCTTT	TRBJ1-1	-	TRBV7-3	many